The clone carrying this T cell receptor (beta chain) was counted a few times. Per germline, CDR1 ENHRY and CDR2 SYGVKD. The CDR3 length is 14 residues. Trimming cost V 8 bases and J 6 bases; bases outside gene matches: 11. These data belong to a study of T cell changes during pregnancy in multiple sclerosis. The table came from immunoSEQ multiplex PCR; TCRdb's copy has only in-frame clones and leaves some out. Among just under 50,000 clones listed, about 91% were seen once. This specimen was CD8+ T cells from peripheral blood mononuclear cells, taken after pregnancy. The J gene is TRBJ1-1, the V gene TRBV10-3, with 8 bases identical to TRBD1. The clonotype was recovered from a female donor with multiple sclerosis, enrolled in a pregnancy study. Here the CDR3 DNA reads TGTGCCATCGGGACGACAGGGGCGAATCCTGAAGCTTTCTTT. Protein: CAIGTTGANPEAFF.